This T cell receptor (beta chain) was sequenced during a study of identical twins. A word on this clonotype: The antigen remains unidentified.

Whole-study findings and limits: Cord blood beta clonotypes that were abundant carried fewer insertions, and memory repertoires showed no such trend. Rather than following the same donors, the conclusions depended on cross-sectional statistical analysis.

Template switching added a universal primer binding site, and final cDNA carried unique molecular identifiers. MiXCR, run by TCRdb on the 5' RACE reads, gives a single entry per CDR3 protein. The sample yields some 1,700,000 distinct CDR3 sequences, less than 40% seen once. Healthy Caucasians supplied all donations. CDR1 and CDR2 (germline): DFQATT, SNEGSKA (reference sequence). The CDR3 loop spans 21 amino acids. V lost 0 bases to trimming and J lost 4 bases, with 31 bases between them. This rearrangement joins TRBV20-1 to TRBJ2-1; TRBD1 or TRBD2 may be the D gene (5 bases each). The sequence came from a newborn girl in good health. Sample: cord blood. The CDR3: CSARDRLGTFYAALGYNEQFF. The CDR3, as DNA: TGCAGTGCTAGAGATAGGTTGGGGACGTTCTATGCCGCCTTGGGGTACAATGAGCAGTTCTTC.